Presented here are 10 T cell receptor beta chains from one specimen sequenced in a study of T-cell reconstitution after alpha-beta-depleted transplantation in children. This sample's TCRbeta library carried unique molecular identifier barcodes. TCRdb passed the PCR reads through MiXCR, listing each CDR3 protein once. The sample includes around 380,000 distinct CDR3 sequences, roughly a tenth seen only once; the top ten take roughly 5.5%. Sequenced here: PBMCs from the stem cell graft donor, sampled from the stem cell graft. The receptor source for this set is a human donor who donated a stem cell graft to a child with acute myeloid leukemia.

The table lists this clonotype with many counts. V usage is TRBV2 and J usage is TRBJ1-4; no definite D call. This CDR3 region has 14 residues. V shed 7 bases and J shed 3 bases, with 12 bases lying between them. The germline V gene has CDR1 SNHLY and CDR2 FYNNEI. The CDR3: CASIEGSANEKLFF. CDR3 in DNA: TGTGCCAGCATAGAAGGGTCAGCTAATGAAAAACTGTTTTTT. Filled out from reference TRBV2 and TRBJ1-4, the complete variable domain reads EPEVTQTPSHQVTQMGQEVILRCVPISNHLYFYWYRQILGQKVEFLVSFYNNEISEKSEIFDDQFSVERPDGSNFTLKIRSTKLEDSAMYFCASIEGSANEKLFFGSGTQLSVL.

This clonotype was observed a few times. The chain employs TRBV25-1 and TRBJ2-5; 10 positions agree with TRBD1. After removal of 4 bases from V and 6 bases from J, the junction contained 14 bases not matched to a gene. CDR3 length: 17 residues. In germline, CDR1 is MGHDK, CDR2 SYGVNS. CDR3 protein: CASSVGQGGGSGQTQYF. In DNA, the CDR3 is TGTGCCAGCAGTGTAGGACAGGGGGGAGGCTCGGGTCAGACCCAGTACTTC.

The chain combines TRBV29-1 with TRBJ1-1; TRBD1 matches 7 bases. This CDR3 contains 13 residues. In germline, CDR1 is SQVTM, CDR2 ANQGSEA. Germline trimming cut 7 bases from V and 4 bases from J; bases unmatched to any gene: 9. CDR3 nucleotides: TGCAGCGGCAAACAGGGGCCGCGCACTGAAGCTTTCTTT. Translated, it gives CSGKQGPRTEAFF.

A single count supports this clonotype. A clone one base away is much larger, so this may be a read error. Here the CDR3 reads CASSSFGSRNAGELFF. DNA for the CDR3: TGTGCCAGCAGCTCGTTCGGGAGCAGGAATGCCGGGGAGCTGTTTTTT. The genes are TRBV7-2 and TRBJ2-2; D is perhaps TRBD2 (6 bases). CDR3 length: 16 amino acids. Trimming removed 4 bases at V and 6 bases at J, with 18 bases between. The germline V gene has CDR1 SGHTA and CDR2 FQGNSA.

This clonotype was seen a few times. The chain uses TRBV9 and TRBJ2-7, with 7 nucleotides matching TRBD2. V shed 3 bases and J 3 bases; nucleotides not matched to a gene: 9. CDR3 size: 15 residues. Germline-derived CDR1 and CDR2 are SGDLS and YYNGEE. The CDR3 coding sequence is TGTGCCAGCAGCGGTCTAGCGGAAGGATTCTACGAGCAGTACTTC. Protein sequence: CASSGLAEGFYEQYF.

This clonotype has more than one count but fewer than ten. The rearrangement uses TRBV20-1 and TRBJ2-5; 8 bases agree with TRBD1. V lost 6 bases to trimming and J lost 4 bases; unmatched junction nucleotides: 4. Germline V lookup: CDR1 DFQATT, CDR2 SNEGSKA (reference sequence). CDR3 length equals 12 residues. The chain's CDR3 is CSARQGRETQYF. The CDR3 coding sequence is TGCAGTGCGAGACAGGGGCGAGAGACCCAGTACTTC.

The chain has TRBV5-1 and TRBJ2-3; 8 bases fit TRBD2. J gave up 5 bases and V 4 bases, and 12 bases lay outside the gene matches. The germline gives CDR1 SGHRS, CDR2 YFSETQ. This CDR3 is 16 amino acids long. CDR3 protein: CASSAGLAGGLDTQYF. The CDR3, as DNA: TGCGCCAGCAGCGCCGGACTAGCCGGAGGGTTAGATACGCAGTATTTT.

This clonotype has a handful of counts. The chain combines TRBV29-1 with TRBJ2-7, with TRBD2 identical over 8 bases. Per germline, CDR1 SQVTM and CDR2 ANQGSEA. The CDR3 spans 12 residues. The V and J ends lost 3 bases and 6 bases, in that order; junction bases with no gene match: 4. The CDR3 DNA follows: TGCAGCGTTGACAGCGGGAGATCCGAGCAGTACTTC. The encoded protein is CSVDSGRSEQYF.

The sample holds many counts of this clonotype. V is TRBV6-5 and J is TRBJ2-2, with TRBD2 as a possible D gene (5 bases). V was shortened by 4 bases and J by 4 bases, with 19 bases between the two germline ends. The CDR3 contains 17 residues. Germline values: CDR1 MNHEY, CDR2 SVGAGI. The CDR3 bases are TGTGCCAGCAGTTTGACCCAACCCGGACTGACCACCGGGGAGCTGTTTTTT. It is translated as CASSLTQPGLTTGELFF.

The chain combines TRBV29-1 with TRBJ2-3; 7 bases align to TRBD1. In germline, CDR1 is SQVTM, CDR2 ANQGSEA. The CDR3 runs to 14 residues. V was pared by 4 bases and J by 2 bases, with 6 bases of the junction left unmatched. CDR3 in amino acids: CSVGGGLFTDTQYF. The CDR3 DNA sequence: TGCAGCGTTGGAGGGGGCCTCTTCACAGATACGCAGTATTTT.